One TCR beta chain is described in this entry. Its specificity is not known. Profiling relied on immunoSEQ multiplex PCR, and the TCRdb table lists in-frame clones only, not all of them. The data show about 140,000 clones, 70% to 90% seen once. The entry originates in a study of cytotoxic CD8 clonotypes in ibrutinib-treated CLL. Notes on the study in general: Patients had baseline clonality above age-matched healthy donors, and this clonality moved with circulating CD8+ T-cell counts.

The CDR3 is made up of 16 amino acids. Trimming at V came to 6 bases and at J to 6 bases, leaving 11 bases not matched to a gene. Germline V gene data show CDR1 as MNHEY and CDR2 as SMNVEV (reference sequence). This receptor was obtained from a human donor with chronic lymphocytic leukemia. The chain joins TRBV27 to TRBJ1-4; 9 positions agree with TRBD1. The sample consisted of PBMCs, taken after 36 months of ibrutinib treatment. The CDR3 region is CASRIRPGTGYEKLFF. CDR3 DNA: TGTGCCAGCAGGATACGACCAGGGACAGGGTATGAAAAACTGTTTTTT.